The next 19 T cell receptor beta chains were all read from a single sample in a study of blood T cell repertoires in COVID-19. Sequenced by immunoSEQ multiplex PCR; TCRdb stores in-frame clones only, minus some. This repertoire shows under 200,000 clones, around 85% found once; its top ten account for approximately 11%. The sample was peripheral blood. The receptor set was obtained from a woman aged 55 to 70 with COVID-19, enrolled during active disease.

This chain uses TRBV20-1 with TRBJ1-3; D gene ambiguous. Germline V gives CDR1 DFQATT, CDR2 SNEGSKA (reference sequence). Trimming stripped 0 bases from V and 7 bases from J, with 4 bases between. The CDR3 runs 11 residues. CDR3: CSARDLNTIYF. The CDR3 nucleotides read TGCAGTGCTAGAGATCTCAACACCATATATTTT.

The chain is built from TRBV15 and TRBJ1-1; no definite D call. V lost 0 bases to trimming and J lost 2 bases, with 10 bases between them. Germline assignment: CDR1 LNHNV and CDR2 YYDKDF (reference sequence). The CDR3 covers 15 residues. Here the CDR3 DNA reads TGTGCCACCAGCAGAGACCCTATACTTAACACTGAAGCTTTCTTT. This translates into CATSRDPILNTEAFF.

The chain carries TRBV14 and TRBJ2-7, with D perhaps TRBD1 (5 bases). V was clipped by 4 bases and J by 3 bases, with 19 bases between them. CDR3 length equals 16 residues. CDR1 SGHDN and CDR2 FVKESK come from the germline V gene. The DNA of the CDR3 is TGTGCCAGCAGCCTTAGTGTTGGGTTAGGGGACTACGAGCAGTACTTC. This translates into CASSLSVGLGDYEQYF.

This sequence joins TRBV5-1 and TRBJ2-7, with TRBD2 matching 7 bases. The CDR3 has 15 residues. Germline V gene lookup returns CDR1 SGHRS and CDR2 YFSETQ. The J segment lost 5 bases and the V segment lost 1 base, leaving 9 bases of the junction unmatched. The chain's CDR3 is CASSLIGGGPHEQYF. The DNA for the CDR3 is TGCGCCAGCAGCTTGATTGGGGGGGGTCCCCACGAGCAGTACTTC.

The chain joins TRBV11-3 to TRBJ1-6; maybe TRBD1 (5 bases). V shed 2 bases and J shed 1 base, with 6 bases lying between them. Looked up from germline, CDR1 is SGHNT and CDR2 is YENEEA. This CDR3 spans 15 amino acids. The CDR3 DNA sequence: TGTGCCAGCAGCTTACGGGGGTCCTATAATTCACCCCTCCACTTT. Residues: CASSLRGSYNSPLHF.

This chain uses TRBV6-6 with TRBJ2-7; unclear D gene. The CDR3 totals 10 residues. Germline loops: CDR1 MNHNY, CDR2 SVGAGI (reference sequence). V lost 5 bases and J 5 bases, leaving 4 bases between the germline ends. CDR3 nucleotide sequence: TGTGCCAGCAGTGCGAACGAGCAGTACTTC. It translates to CASSANEQYF.

The chain links TRBV29-1 to TRBJ1-1; 7 nucleotides match TRBD1. CDR3 length equals 12 residues. CDR1 and CDR2 from the germline V gene are SQVTM and ANQGSEA. J was trimmed by 5 bases and V by 7 bases; bases with no gene match: 7. Written as DNA, the CDR3 is TGCAGCGCCCAAACAGGGGCTACTGAAGCTTTCTTT. Residues: CSAQTGATEAFF.

The chain employs TRBV29-1 and TRBJ2-7; D unresolved. The CDR3 consists of 13 residues. V was cut by 0 bases and J by 6 bases, with 12 bases left in between. Germline V gene data show CDR1 as SQVTM and CDR2 as ANQGSEA. This chain's CDR3 is CSVEEIRSGEQYF. CDR3 DNA: TGCAGCGTTGAAGAAATTCGGTCGGGCGAGCAGTACTTC.

This chain links TRBV4-2 with TRBJ2-2, with 10 bases matching TRBD2. J was trimmed by 2 bases and V by 4 bases; bases with no gene match: 4. Looked up from germline, CDR1 is LGHNA and CDR2 is YNFKEQ. The CDR3 has 16 residues. This CDR3 is CASSLRLAGNTGELFF. The CDR3, as DNA: TGTGCCAGCAGCCTTAGACTAGCGGGTAACACCGGGGAGCTGTTTTTT.

This sequence joins TRBV5-1 and TRBJ2-1, with TRBD2 matching 12 bases. The germline V gene encodes CDR1 SGHRS and CDR2 YFSETQ. After removal of 1 base from V and 4 bases from J, the junction contained 9 bases not matched to a gene. The CDR3 covers 18 residues. The CDR3, as DNA: TGCGCCAGCAGCTTGCTGGCTAGCGGGAGGGCCGGTTACAATGAGCAGTTCTTC. Amino acids: CASSLLASGRAGYNEQFF.

This clone was recorded once. The chain joins TRBV19 to TRBJ1-1; 8 bases are a match to TRBD1. CDR1 is LNHDA and CDR2 is SQIVND in the germline V gene (reference sequence). The V segment lost 1 base and the J segment 1 base; nucleotides outside the gene matches: 2. The CDR3 extends over 15 amino acids. CDR3 coding DNA: TGTGCCAGTAGTATAGGGGGGACAGGGAACACTGAAGCTTTCTTT. Residues: CASSIGGTGNTEAFF.

The chain employs TRBV12-5 and TRBJ2-3, with a possible D match to TRBD1 (5 bases). Between the trimmed V and J ends, which lost 0 bases and 6 bases, there was a span of 10 bases. The germline gives CDR1 LGHNT, CDR2 FRNRAP. The CDR3 is 14 residues long. The CDR3 here is CASGLVLRADTQYF. The CDR3 DNA reads TGTGCTAGTGGTTTGGTACTCAGGGCCGATACGCAGTATTTT. Using reference TRBV12-5 and TRBJ2-3 for the parts outside the CDR3, the full variable domain is DARVTQTPRHKVTEMGQEVTMRCQPILGHNTVFWYRQTMMQGLELLAYFRNRAPLDDSGMPKDRFSAEMPDATLATLKIQPSEPRDSAVYFCASGLVLRADTQYFGPGTRLTVL.

The chain couples TRBV12-5 to TRBJ2-2, with D perhaps matching TRBD2 (5 bases). Germline values: CDR1 LGHNT, CDR2 FRNRAP. V gave up 5 bases and J gave up 7 bases, with 11 bases separating them. CDR3 length: 13 residues. CDR3 loop: CASGPPGVGELFF. The CDR3 DNA sequence: TGTGCTAGTGGTCCCCCCGGGGTCGGGGAGCTGTTTTTT.

The chain joins TRBV11-2 to TRBJ1-3; perhaps TRBD1 as D (6 bases). Germline values: CDR1 SGHAT, CDR2 FQNNGV. V lost 3 bases and J 5 bases, leaving 11 bases between the germline ends. The CDR3 has 14 residues. CDR3 DNA sequence: TGTGCCAGCAGCTTCAGCCAGGGGCGAAACACCATATATTTT. Its protein is CASSFSQGRNTIYF.

The V call is TRBV7-2, the J call TRBJ2-2; 10 positions agree with TRBD2. Trimming removed 5 bases from V and 2 bases from J; junction bases left unmatched: 2. Germline assignment: CDR1 SGHTA and CDR2 FQGNSA. This CDR3 region has 15 residues. In nucleotides, the CDR3 is TGTGCCAGCAGCCGGACTAGCGGAAACACCGGGGAGCTGTTTTTT. It specifies CASSRTSGNTGELFF.

The chain employs TRBV4-1 and TRBJ1-1; D not certain. There are 14 residues in the CDR3. The germline CDR1 and CDR2 sequences are MGHRA and YSYEKL. Trimming stripped 1 base from V and 2 bases from J, with 8 bases between. CDR3 sequence: CASSQAGGNTEAFF. CDR3 sequence (DNA): TGCGCCAGCAGCCAAGCCGGCGGCAACACTGAAGCTTTCTTT.

This chain uses TRBV7-3 with TRBJ1-1; 7 bases are shared with TRBD1. The CDR3 spans 16 residues. The V and J ends lost 1 base and 7 bases, in that order; junction bases with no gene match: 12. From germline, CDR1 is SGHTA and CDR2 FQGTGA. The CDR3 reads CASSLRAHEGAGEAFF. The CDR3 nucleotides read TGTGCCAGCAGCTTAAGGGCCCATGAGGGGGCCGGTGAAGCTTTCTTT. The variable domain in full, with the rest retrieved from reference TRBV7-3 and TRBJ1-1, is GAGVSQTPSNKVTEKGKYVELRCDPISGHTALYWYRQSLGQGPEFLIYFQGTGAADDSGLPNDRFFAVRPEGSVSTLKIQRTERGDSAVYLCASSLRAHEGAGEAFFGQGTRLTVV.

In its sample, this clone was seen once. The V call is TRBV9, the J call TRBJ2-5, with 7 positions matching TRBD1. CDR1 and CDR2 (germline): SGDLS, YYNGEE. Trimming took 7 bases from V and 4 from J; bases not matched to a gene: 13. There are 15 residues in the CDR3. CDR3 protein: CASGATGQYVETQYF. The CDR3 DNA is TGTGCCAGCGGGGCCACGGGACAGTATGTAGAGACCCAGTACTTC.

Only one count was recorded for this clone. The chain joins TRBV6-5 to TRBJ1-1; 10 bases are shared with TRBD1. There are 15 residues in the CDR3. Germline trimming cut 0 bases from V and 7 bases from J; bases unmatched to any gene: 5. Germline-derived CDR1 and CDR2 are MNHEY and SVGAGI. CDR3 DNA: TGTGCCAGCAGTTACTCCACGGACAGGGGGGATGAAGCTTTCTTT. Translated: CASSYSTDRGDEAFF.